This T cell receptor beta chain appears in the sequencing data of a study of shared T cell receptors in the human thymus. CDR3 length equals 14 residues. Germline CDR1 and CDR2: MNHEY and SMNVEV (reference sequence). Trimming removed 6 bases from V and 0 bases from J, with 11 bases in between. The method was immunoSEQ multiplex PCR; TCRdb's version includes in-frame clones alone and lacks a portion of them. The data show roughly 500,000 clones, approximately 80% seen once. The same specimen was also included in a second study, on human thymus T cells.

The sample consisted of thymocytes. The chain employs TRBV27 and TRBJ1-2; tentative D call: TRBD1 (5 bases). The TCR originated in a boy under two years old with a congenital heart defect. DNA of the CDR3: TGTGCCAGCAGCCCGACAGTGCCTAACTATGGCTACACCTTC. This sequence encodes CASSPTVPNYGYTF.